The rows below give T cell receptor beta chains drawn from one sample of a study of T cell responses to AZD1222 COVID-19 vaccine. Clones were sequenced by immunoSEQ multiplex PCR, and TCRdb holds only the in-frame ones, with some missing. The sample lists approximately 120,000 clones, 87% occurring once. The input for sequencing was peripheral blood, taken on day 0 of AZD1222 vaccination. These receptor sequences come from an adult in good health. CDR3s include the opening cysteine and the closing phenylalanine or tryptophan. Clone sizes are given selectively: once, few, many, or a class where the clone is expanded.

V gene,clone size,J gene,CDR3 protein
TRBV27,NA,TRBJ1-6,CASSLLQASPLHF
TRBV5-6,few,TRBJ2-3,CASSLTRTGGTADTQYF
TRBV6-2/TRBV6-3,few,TRBJ2-3,CASSYGSAGGLADTQYF
TRBV5-4,once,TRBJ2-2,CASSPQTGRGTGELFF
TRBV11-3,NA,TRBJ2-1,CASSSGQADNEQFF
TRBV7-2,NA,TRBJ2-3,CASSLAGAGDTQYF
TRBV6-5,NA,TRBJ2-3,CASSYSSGVSGDTQYF
TRBV27,NA,TRBJ1-2,CASSLNRGQVNGYTF
TRBV5-1,once,TRBJ2-5,CASSDRDGKETQYF
TRBV28,NA,TRBJ2-7,CASSLFGGGQGYEQYF
TRBV18,NA,TRBJ1-3,CASSGGNGNTIYF